This T cell receptor beta chain was sequenced in a study of post-analysis software for immune sequencing data. Study context: There were relapsing-remitting, secondary progressive and progressive-relapsing multiple sclerosis among the disease courses included. Study conclusions and caveats: Same-batch samples co-clustered strongly by F measure. Compared with controls, patients showed significantly lower normalized Chao1 diversity. The study found TRBV5-6, TRBV5-1 and TRBV20-1 among about 5 TRBV segments more frequent in patients than controls.

V dropped 6 bases and J dropped 2; count of bases not matched to a gene: 10. The CDR3 totals 16 residues. Germline V gene data show CDR1 as SGHVS and CDR2 as FNYEAQ. Carried by the TCR beta cDNA libraries were unique molecular identifiers. It was from roughly 0.93 to 9.6 million T cells that 500,000 or so cDNA molecules came. TCRdb ran MiXCR on the PCR reads and lists one entry per CDR3 protein. The sample includes around 710,000 distinct CDR3 sequences, about 45% of them seen just once. Note on this clonotype: Its antigen remains unknown.

The source material was blood. The sequence was collected from a girl under 18 with multiple sclerosis. The genes are TRBV7-6 and TRBJ2-1; the match to TRBD2 covers 7 bases. The CDR3 spells CASSGSGGRTYNEQFF. CDR3 coding DNA: TGTGCCAGCAGTGGGTCGGGCGGGAGAACCTACAATGAGCAGTTCTTC.